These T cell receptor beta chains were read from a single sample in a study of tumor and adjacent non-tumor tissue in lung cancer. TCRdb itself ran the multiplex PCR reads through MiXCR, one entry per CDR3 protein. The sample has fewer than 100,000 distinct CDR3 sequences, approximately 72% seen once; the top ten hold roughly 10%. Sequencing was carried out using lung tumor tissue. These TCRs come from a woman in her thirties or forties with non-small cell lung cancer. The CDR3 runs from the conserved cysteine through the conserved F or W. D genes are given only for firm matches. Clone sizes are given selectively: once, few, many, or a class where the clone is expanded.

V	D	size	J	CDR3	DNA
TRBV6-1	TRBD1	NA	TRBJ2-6	CVSSEDRGPSGANVLTF	TGTGTCAGCAGTGAGGACAGGGGCCCCTCTGGGGCCAACGTCCTGACTTTC
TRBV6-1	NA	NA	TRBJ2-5	CASSEAWGKGEAQYF	TGTGCCAGCAGTGAAGCGTGGGGTAAAGGCGAGGCCCAGTATTTC
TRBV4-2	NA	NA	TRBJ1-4	CASSQDDTAANKKLFF	TGTGCCAGCAGCCAAGACGACACAGCAGCTAATAAAAAACTGTTTTTT
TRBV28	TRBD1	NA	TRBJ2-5	CASKPTGTGQETQYF	TGTGCCAGTAAACCAACCGGGACAGGGCAAGAGACCCAGTACTTC
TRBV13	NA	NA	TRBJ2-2	CASSLDRRIGGELFF	TGTGCCAGCAGCTTAGACCGACGGATTGGTGGGGAGCTGTTTTTT
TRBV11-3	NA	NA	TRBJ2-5	CASKSEGLETQYF	TGTGCCAGCAAATCCGAAGGATTGGAGACTCAGTACTTC
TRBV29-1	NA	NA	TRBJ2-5	CSVVWDMPEETQYF	TGCAGCGTCGTTTGGGACATGCCAGAAGAGACCCAGTACTTC
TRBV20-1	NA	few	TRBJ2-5	CSARVDVGGAETHYF	TGCAGTGCTAGAGTCGACGTCGGGGGCGCGGAGACCCACTACTTC
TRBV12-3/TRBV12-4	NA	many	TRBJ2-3	CASGGANTDTQYF	TGTGCCAGCGGAGGGGCTAACACAGATACGCAGTATTTT
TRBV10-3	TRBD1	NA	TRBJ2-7	CAISDREGTIFEQYF	TGTGCCATCTCGGACAGGGAAGGTACCATCTTTGAGCAGTACTTC
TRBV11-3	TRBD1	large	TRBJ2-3	CASSLRTGGRIDTQYF	TGTGCCAGCAGCCTTCGAACAGGGGGAAGGATAGATACGCAGTATTTT
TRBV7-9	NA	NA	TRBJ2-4	CASRDDRGPKNTQYF	TGTGCCAGCAGAGACGATAGGGGACCGAAAAACACTCAGTACTTC
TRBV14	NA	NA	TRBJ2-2	CASSRTVRELHGELLF	TGTGCCAGCAGCCGTACGGTCAGGGAATTGCACGGGGAGCTGCTTTTT
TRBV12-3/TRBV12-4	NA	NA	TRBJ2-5	CARSFPGGGETHYF	TGTGCCAGGAGTTTTCCCGGGGGCGGGGAGACCCACTACTTC
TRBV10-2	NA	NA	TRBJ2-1	CACGQTNEQLF	TGCGCCTGCGGACAGACCAATGAGCAGCTCTTC
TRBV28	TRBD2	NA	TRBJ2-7	CASIEAGGQSYEQYF	TGTGCCAGCATAGAAGCGGGGGGGCAATCCTACGAGCAGTACTTT
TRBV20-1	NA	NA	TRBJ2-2	CSAEPRDANTEELFF	TGCAGTGCTGAGCCCAGAGACGCGAACACCGAGGAGCTGTTTTTT
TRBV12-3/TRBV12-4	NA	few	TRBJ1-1	CASSTSTGTEALF	TGTGCCAGCAGTACCTCAACAGGGACTGAAGCTCTCTTT
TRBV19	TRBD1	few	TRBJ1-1	CASRTGRGTEAFF	TGTGCCAGTAGGACAGGGAGAGGCACTGAAGCTTTCTTT
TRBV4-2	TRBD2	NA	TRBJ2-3	CASSQDRTSGILGRDTQYF	TGTGCCAGCAGCCAAGATAGGACTAGCGGGATTCTTGGCAGAGATACGCAGTATTTT